The clone carrying this TCR beta chain was observed many times. This entry is derived from a study of T-cell reconstitution after alpha-beta-depleted transplantation in children. CDR1 is ENHRY, CDR2 SYGVKD, per germline. The V gene lost 6 bases and the J gene lost 6 bases, with 9 bases spanning the gap. The CDR3 has 13 residues. Unique molecular identifiers were used to barcode this TCRbeta library. TCRdb reprocessed the PCR reads with MiXCR, giving one entry per CDR3 protein. The repertoire consists of around 370,000 distinct CDR3 sequences, with over 9% occurring once and the leading ten covering around 2.3%.

The clonotype originates from a human donor who donated a stem cell graft to a child with acute lymphoblastic leukemia. V gene TRBV10-3 combines with J gene TRBJ1-6, with a possible D match to TRBD1 (5 bases). The source was PBMCs from the stem cell graft donor, collected from the stem cell graft. The CDR3 nucleotides read TGTGCCATCAGGGGGGGAACTAATTCACCCCTCCACTTT. Protein sequence: CAIRGGTNSPLHF.